This TCR beta chain emerged from a study of blood T cell repertoires in COVID-19. TCRdb keeps only in-frame clones here, not all; method: immunoSEQ multiplex PCR. This table holds 300,000 to 450,000 clones, over 75% found once. This CDR3 is 11 amino acids long. CDR1 is MDHEN and CDR2 is SYDVKM in the germline V gene. Deletions cut 10 bases from V and 2 bases from J, with 8 bases between. Sequenced material: PBMCs or T cells enriched from blood (not recorded which). The J gene is TRBJ1-2, the V gene TRBV28; D remains ambiguous. This TCR was sampled from a man aged 40-55 years in a cohort exposed to, infected with or recovered from COVID-19 (not recorded which). This CDR3 is CATTGNYGYTF. CDR3 bases: TGTGCCACGACCGGGAACTATGGCTACACCTTC.